This TCR beta chain is drawn from a study of T cells in localized non-small cell lung cancer. With respect to this clone: Its antigen is undetermined.

Method: immunoSEQ multiplex PCR; TCRdb's copy keeps in-frame clones and lacks some. The sample records under 35,000 clones, about 92% being singletons. Germline V gene sequence: CDR1 SEHNR, CDR2 FQNEAQ (reference sequence). The V and J ends lost 5 bases and 7 bases respectively, with 11 bases between them. The CDR3 has 13 amino acids. Notes on the study in general: Peak T cell clonality was found in uninvolved adjacent lung, exceeding tumor.

This TCR derives from an older female donor with stage I lung adenocarcinoma. The rearrangement links TRBV7-9 to TRBJ1-4; D unclear. The sample here was peripheral blood, taken before any cancer treatment. This chain's CDR3 is CASSLVPVEKLFF. For the CDR3, the DNA is TGTGCCAGCAGCCTTGTACCCGTTGAAAAACTGTTTTTT.